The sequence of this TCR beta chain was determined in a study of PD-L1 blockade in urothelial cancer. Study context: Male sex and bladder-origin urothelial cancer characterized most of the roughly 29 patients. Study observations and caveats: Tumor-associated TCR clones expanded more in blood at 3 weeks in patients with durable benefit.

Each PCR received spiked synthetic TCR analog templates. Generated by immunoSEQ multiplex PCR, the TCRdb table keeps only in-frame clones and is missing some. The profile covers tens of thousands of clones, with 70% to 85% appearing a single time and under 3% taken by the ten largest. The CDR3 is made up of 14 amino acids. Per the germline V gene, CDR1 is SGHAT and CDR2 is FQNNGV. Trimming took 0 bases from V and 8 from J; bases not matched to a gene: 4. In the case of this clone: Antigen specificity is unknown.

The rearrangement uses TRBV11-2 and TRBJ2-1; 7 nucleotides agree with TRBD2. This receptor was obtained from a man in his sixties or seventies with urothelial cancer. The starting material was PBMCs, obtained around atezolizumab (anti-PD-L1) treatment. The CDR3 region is CASSLDLGRDEQFF. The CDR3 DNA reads TGTGCCAGCAGCTTAGATCTGGGGAGGGATGAGCAGTTCTTC.